This TCR beta chain was captured by sequencing in a study of shared clonotypes between healthy human individuals. In the study overall: Plates per donor: three CD4 naive, three CD4 memory, two CD8 naive, one CD8 memory.

Per the study methods: Junction-only immunoSEQ data arrived without quality scores, meaning filtering differed. Method: immunoSEQ multiplex PCR; TCRdb's copy keeps in-frame clones and lacks some. V, J and clone size are taken as reported in that table, and D and trimming were inferred from the DNA itself. The sample yields approximately 2,000,000 clones, approximately 90% seen once. Findings and caveats of the study: Sharing across several donors was seen in roughly 5% of naive CD4 clonotypes.

Germline-derived CDR1 and CDR2 are SGHTA and FQGTGA. The CDR3 is made up of 17 amino acids. After removal of 4 bases from V and 6 bases from J, the junction contained 11 bases not matched to a gene. Worth noting for this clone: The antigen remains undetermined.

The sample consisted of naive CD4+ T cells from PBMCs. As for subset: CD45RA+ positively selected. The receptor was derived from a man aged 18 to 35 in good health. Some clones in this sample may be carry-over from other donors' samples. The V and J genes are TRBV7-3 and TRBJ2-2; 10 bases agree with TRBD2. The CDR3 DNA is TGTGCCAGCAGCTCCGACCGACTAGCGGGTAACGCCGGGGAGCTGTTTTTT. This gives the protein CASSSDRLAGNAGELFF. The full variable domain, in which reference TRBV7-3 and TRBJ2-2 provide the parts outside the CDR3, is GAGVSQTPSNKVTEKGKYVELRCDPISGHTALYWYRQSLGQGPEFLIYFQGTGAADDSGLPNDRFFAVRPEGSVSTLKIQRTERGDSAVYLCASSSDRLAGNAGELFFGEGSRLTVL.